This TCR beta chain emerged from a study of T cell responses to AZD1222 COVID-19 vaccine. Findings and caveats of the study: Possibly, clonal diversity was underestimated; donors were largely white British and included more females.

A word on this clone: Its antigen is not known.

This CDR3 contains 14 residues. Trimming left V 4 bases short and J 6 bases short, with 17 bases between. CDR1 is SGDLS and CDR2 is YYNGEE in the germline V gene. The table came from immunoSEQ multiplex PCR; TCRdb's copy has only in-frame clones and leaves some out. The data hold approximately 120,000 clones, with approximately 90% observed a single time. Sequencing used peripheral blood, obtained on day 0 of AZD1222 vaccination. The rearrangement links TRBV9 to TRBJ2-7, with D uncertain. The TCR sequence derives from an adult in good health. CDR3 coding DNA: TGTGCCAGCAGCCGCGAAGGCACTTGGGGCGAGCAGTACTTC. Translated: CASSREGTWGEQYF.